This TCR beta chain comes out of a study of graft-versus-host responses after intestinal transplantation. Study-wide context: Once they had received anti-thymocyte globulin induction, all recipients took tacrolimus and steroids for about 3 years. Study-wide results and caveats: Association was observed between peak circulating GvH clone levels and early post-transplant HvG declines. Recipient marrow held GvH clones, some first seen in ileum or blood.

The CDR3 length is 15 residues. V lost 7 bases and J lost 4, with 17 bases in between. The germline gives CDR1 SGDLS, CDR2 YYNGEE. The assay was immunoSEQ multiplex PCR, and TCRdb's table has in-frame clones only and misses some. This table has 60,000 to 90,000 clones, about 90% appearing once. Notes on this clone: Its antigen is not identified.

The chain carries TRBV9 and TRBJ1-4; the D gene is possibly TRBD1 (5 bases). The starting material was unstimulated CD8+ T cells sorted from spleen or lymph node cells, obtained before intestinal transplant. The sequence came from a human donor who received an intestinal transplant. The CDR3 DNA reads TGTGCCAGCTCGGTCTTAGGGGCAGTTAATGAAAAACTGTTTTTT. It yields the protein CASSVLGAVNEKLFF.